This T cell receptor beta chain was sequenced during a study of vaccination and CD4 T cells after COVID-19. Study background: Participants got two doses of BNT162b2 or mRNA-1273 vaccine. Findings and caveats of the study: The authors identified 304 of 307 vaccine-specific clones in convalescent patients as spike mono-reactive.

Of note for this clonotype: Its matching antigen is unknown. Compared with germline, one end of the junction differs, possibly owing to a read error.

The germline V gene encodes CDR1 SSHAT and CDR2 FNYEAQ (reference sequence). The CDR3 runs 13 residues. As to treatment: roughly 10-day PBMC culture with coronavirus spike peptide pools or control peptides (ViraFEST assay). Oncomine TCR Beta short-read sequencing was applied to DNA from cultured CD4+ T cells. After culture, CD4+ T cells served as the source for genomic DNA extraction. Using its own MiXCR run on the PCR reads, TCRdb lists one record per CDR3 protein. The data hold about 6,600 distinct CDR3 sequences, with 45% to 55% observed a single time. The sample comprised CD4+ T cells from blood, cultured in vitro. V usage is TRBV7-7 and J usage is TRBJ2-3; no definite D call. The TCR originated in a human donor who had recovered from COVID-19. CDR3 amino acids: CASSLARTDTQYF. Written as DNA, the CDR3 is TGTGCTAGCAGCTTAGCACGCACAGATACGCAGTATTTT.